This T cell receptor (beta chain) emerged from a study of cytomegalovirus exposure and HLA in healthy donors. Broader study findings: Across donors, presence/absence analyses took sequencing depth to be roughly uniform.

Germline V gene data show CDR1 as LGHNA and CDR2 as YSLEER. V was shortened by 0 bases and J by 0 bases, with 9 bases between the two germline ends. This CDR3 is built from 16 residues. PCR involved 60 Vbeta and 13 Jbeta primers. This table comes from immunoSEQ multiplex PCR, and its TCRdb copy is limited to in-frame clones, with some not included. The table lists more than 90,000 clones, nearly 70% of them singletons, with 2.5% to 3% in the top ten. A remark on this clone: Its specificity is not known.

What was sequenced was PBMCs. V usage is TRBV4-3 and J usage is TRBJ1-5; a weak D match, TRBD1 (5 bases). The sequence came from a man aged 50-60 years in good health and CMV-seronegative. In nucleotides, the CDR3 is TGCGCCAGCAGCCAAGAGCGACAGTATAGCAATCAGCCCCAGCATTTT. Residues: CASSQERQYSNQPQHF.